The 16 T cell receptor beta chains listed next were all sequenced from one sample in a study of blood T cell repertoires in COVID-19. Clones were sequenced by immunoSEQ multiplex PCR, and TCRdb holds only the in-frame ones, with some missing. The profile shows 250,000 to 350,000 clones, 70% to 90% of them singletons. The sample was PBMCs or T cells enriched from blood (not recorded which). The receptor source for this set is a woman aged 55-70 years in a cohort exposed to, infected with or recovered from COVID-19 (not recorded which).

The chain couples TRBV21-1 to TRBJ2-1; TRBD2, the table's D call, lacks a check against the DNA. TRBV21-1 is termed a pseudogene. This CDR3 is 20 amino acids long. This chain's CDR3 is CASSGRGLAVRDGLSDEQFF. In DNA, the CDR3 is TGTGCCAGCAGCGGAAGGGGACTAGCGGTCCGAGATGGGTTGTCTGATGAGCAGTTCTTC.

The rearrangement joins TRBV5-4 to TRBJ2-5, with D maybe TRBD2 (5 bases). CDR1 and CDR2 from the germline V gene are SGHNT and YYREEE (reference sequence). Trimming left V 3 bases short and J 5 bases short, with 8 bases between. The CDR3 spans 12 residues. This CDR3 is CASSSADETQYF. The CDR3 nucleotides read TGTGCCAGCAGCTCAGCGGACGAGACCCAGTACTTC.

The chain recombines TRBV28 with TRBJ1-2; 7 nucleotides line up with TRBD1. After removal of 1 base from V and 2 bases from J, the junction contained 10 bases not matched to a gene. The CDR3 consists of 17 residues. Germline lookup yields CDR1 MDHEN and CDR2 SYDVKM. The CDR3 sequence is CASSLLGRGQRNYGYTF. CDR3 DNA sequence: TGTGCCAGCAGTTTATTGGGTAGGGGGCAGAGGAACTATGGCTACACCTTC.

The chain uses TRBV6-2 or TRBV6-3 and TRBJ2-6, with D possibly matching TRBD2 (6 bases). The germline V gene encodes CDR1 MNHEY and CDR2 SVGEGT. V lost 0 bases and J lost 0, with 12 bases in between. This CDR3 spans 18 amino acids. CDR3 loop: CASSYSGWGDSGANVLTF. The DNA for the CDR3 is TGTGCCAGCAGTTACTCTGGGTGGGGGGACTCTGGGGCCAACGTCCTGACTTTC.

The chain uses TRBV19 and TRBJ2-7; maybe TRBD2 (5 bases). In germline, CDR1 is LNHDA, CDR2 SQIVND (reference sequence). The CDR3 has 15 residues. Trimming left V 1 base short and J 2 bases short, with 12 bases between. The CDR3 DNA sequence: TGTGCCAGTAGTATAGTAGGCTGGGGAGCCTACGAGCAGTACTTC. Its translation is CASSIVGWGAYEQYF.

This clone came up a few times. The CDR3: CASGLRDSNTEAFF. Here the CDR3 DNA reads TGTGCTAGTGGTTTGCGGGACAGCAACACTGAAGCTTTCTTT. The J gene is TRBJ1-1, the V gene TRBV12-5, with 7 bases that match TRBD1. V lost 2 bases and J lost 2; bases outside the gene matches: 2. Germline V gives CDR1 LGHNT, CDR2 FRNRAP. The CDR3 extends over 14 amino acids.

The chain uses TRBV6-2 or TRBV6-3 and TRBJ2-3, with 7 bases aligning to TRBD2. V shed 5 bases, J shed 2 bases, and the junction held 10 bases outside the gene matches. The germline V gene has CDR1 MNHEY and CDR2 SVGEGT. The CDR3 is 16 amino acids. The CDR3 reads CASSRGLVPDTDTQYF. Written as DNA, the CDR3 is TGTGCCAGCAGTCGCGGACTAGTGCCAGACACAGATACGCAGTATTTT.

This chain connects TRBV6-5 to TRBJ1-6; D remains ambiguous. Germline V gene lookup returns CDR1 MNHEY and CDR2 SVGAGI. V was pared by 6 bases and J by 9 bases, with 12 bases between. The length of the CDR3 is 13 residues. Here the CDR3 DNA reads TGTGCCAGCAGACCCCACTCTGGTTCACCCCTCCACTTT. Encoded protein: CASRPHSGSPLHF.

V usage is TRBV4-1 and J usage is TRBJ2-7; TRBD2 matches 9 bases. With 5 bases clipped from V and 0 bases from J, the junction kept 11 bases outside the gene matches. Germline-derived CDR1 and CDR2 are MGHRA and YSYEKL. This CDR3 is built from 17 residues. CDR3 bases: TGCGCCAGCAGCAAAGGACGACTAGCGGTAAGCTCCTACGAGCAGTACTTC. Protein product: CASSKGRLAVSSYEQYF.

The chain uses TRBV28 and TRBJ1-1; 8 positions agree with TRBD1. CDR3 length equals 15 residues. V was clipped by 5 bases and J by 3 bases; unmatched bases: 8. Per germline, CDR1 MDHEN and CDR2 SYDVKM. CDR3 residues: CASSPETGVDTEAFF. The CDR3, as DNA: TGTGCCAGCAGTCCCGAGACAGGGGTAGACACTGAAGCTTTCTTT.

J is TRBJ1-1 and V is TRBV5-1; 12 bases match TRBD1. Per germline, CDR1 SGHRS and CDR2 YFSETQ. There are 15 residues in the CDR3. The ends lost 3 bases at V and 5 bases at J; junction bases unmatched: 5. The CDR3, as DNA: TGCGCCAGCAGCTCCCGGGACAGGGGGCCGACTGAAGCTTTCTTT. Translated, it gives CASSSRDRGPTEAFF.

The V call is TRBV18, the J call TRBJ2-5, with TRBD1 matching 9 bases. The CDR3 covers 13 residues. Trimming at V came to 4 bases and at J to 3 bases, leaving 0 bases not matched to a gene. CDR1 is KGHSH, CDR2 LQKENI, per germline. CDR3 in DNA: TGTGCCAGCTCACGACAGGGGGAAGAGACCCAGTACTTC. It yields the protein CASSRQGEETQYF.

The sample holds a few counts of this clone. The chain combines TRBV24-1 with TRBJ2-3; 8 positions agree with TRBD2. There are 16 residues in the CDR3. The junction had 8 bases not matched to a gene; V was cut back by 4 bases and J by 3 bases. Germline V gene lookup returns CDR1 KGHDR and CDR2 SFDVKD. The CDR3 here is CATSDPRAGGTDTQYF. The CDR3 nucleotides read TGTGCCACCAGTGACCCCCGGGCGGGAGGTACAGATACGCAGTATTTT.

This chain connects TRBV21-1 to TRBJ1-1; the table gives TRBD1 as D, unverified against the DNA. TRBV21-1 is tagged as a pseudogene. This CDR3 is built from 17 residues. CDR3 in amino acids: CASSKALGCIMNTEAFF. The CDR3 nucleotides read TGTGCCAGCAGCAAAGCGCTTGGCTGCATCATGAACACTGAAGCTTTCTTT.

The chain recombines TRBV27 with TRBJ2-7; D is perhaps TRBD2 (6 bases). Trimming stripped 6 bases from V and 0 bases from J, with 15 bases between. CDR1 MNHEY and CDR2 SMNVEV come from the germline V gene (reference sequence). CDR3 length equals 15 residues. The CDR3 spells CASSTMRDFSYEQYF. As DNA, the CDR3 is TGTGCCAGCAGCACCATGCGGGACTTCTCCTACGAGCAGTACTTC.

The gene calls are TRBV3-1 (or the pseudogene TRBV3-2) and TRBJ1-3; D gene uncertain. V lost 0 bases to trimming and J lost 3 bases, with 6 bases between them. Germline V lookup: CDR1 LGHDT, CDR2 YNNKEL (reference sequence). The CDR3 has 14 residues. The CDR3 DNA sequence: TGTGCCAGCAGCCAAGACCCCGGTGGAAACACCATATATTTT. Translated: CASSQDPGGNTIYF.